The 7 T cell receptor beta chains reported below all come from one sample, sequenced in a study of blood T cell repertoires in COVID-19. TCRdb keeps only in-frame clones here, not all; method: immunoSEQ multiplex PCR. The top ten hold about 4.5% of the sample, which has 50,000 to 65,000 clones, 90% to 95% seen once. Sequenced material: peripheral blood. Every receptor here comes from a man in his fifties or sixties with active COVID-19.

This clone came up a few times. The J gene is TRBJ1-3, the V gene TRBV7-8; TRBD1 matches 8 bases. The length of the CDR3 is 14 residues. After removal of 4 bases from V and 4 bases from J, the junction contained 3 bases not matched to a gene. Germline CDR1 reads SGHVS; CDR2 reads FQNEAQ. For the CDR3, the DNA is TGTGCCAGCAGCTCCAGGGGGCTCGGAAACACCATATATTTT. Its translation: CASSSRGLGNTIYF.

The chain uses TRBV7-3 and TRBJ2-1; 8 bases fit TRBD2. The germline CDR1 and CDR2 sequences are SGHTA and FQGTGA. J gave up 8 bases and V 5 bases, and 5 bases lay outside the gene matches. The CDR3 spans 13 residues. The CDR3 protein is CASSKGLVDEQFF. Written as DNA, the CDR3 is TGTGCCAGCAGCAAGGGACTAGTCGATGAGCAGTTCTTC.

The chain carries TRBV9 and TRBJ2-1; 8 nucleotides match TRBD1. The V segment lost 0 bases and the J segment 6 bases; nucleotides outside the gene matches: 11. The CDR3 loop spans 17 amino acids. Germline V CDR1 and CDR2: SGDLS, YYNGEE. Written as DNA, the CDR3 is TGTGCCAGCAGCGTAGGGGTCCACGGGACAGGTCTCAATGAGCAGTTCTTC. Translating it yields CASSVGVHGTGLNEQFF.

This sequence joins TRBV18 and TRBJ1-1, with 12 bases fitting TRBD1. Germline values: CDR1 KGHSH, CDR2 LQKENI. The CDR3 is made up of 15 amino acids. The V segment lost 3 bases and the J segment 8 bases; nucleotides outside the gene matches: 7. CDR3 residues: CASSPPPGTGGEAFF. The CDR3 coding sequence is TGTGCCAGCTCACCCCCGCCTGGGACAGGGGGCGAAGCTTTCTTT.

The genes are TRBV5-1 and TRBJ2-1; 15 bases agree with TRBD2. V trimming: 4 bases; J trimming: 7 bases; junction bases outside the gene matches: 3. The germline gives CDR1 SGHRS, CDR2 YFSETQ. This CDR3 comprises 15 residues. This CDR3 reads CASSRTSGRANEQFF. CDR3 nucleotides: TGCGCCAGCAGCAGGACTAGCGGGAGGGCTAATGAGCAGTTCTTC.

V is TRBV18 and J is TRBJ2-5; D remains ambiguous. V lost 3 bases and J lost 3, with 11 bases in between. From germline, CDR1 is KGHSH and CDR2 LQKENI. The CDR3 totals 14 residues. Here the CDR3 DNA reads TGTGCCAGCTCACCCCCGAGCGTCGAAGAGACCCAGTACTTC. Its protein is CASSPPSVEETQYF.

This clone turned up a few times. The chain employs TRBV9 and TRBJ1-1; 7 nucleotides match TRBD1. CDR1 SGDLS and CDR2 YYNGEE come from the germline V gene. There are 14 residues in the CDR3. Germline trimming cut 4 bases from V and 1 base from J; bases unmatched to any gene: 4. CDR3 nucleotides: TGTGCCAGCAGCCCAGGGACAGCGAACACTGAAGCTTTCTTT. It is translated as CASSPGTANTEAFF.